These T cell receptor beta chains were read from a single sample in a study of shared clonotypes between healthy human individuals. Sequencing was performed with immunoSEQ multiplex PCR; in TCRdb, only in-frame clones are kept and a portion is missing. The sample holds some 2.3 million clones; roughly 93% are singletons and the top ten take around 0.4%. The sequencing sample was made of naive CD4+ T cells from PBMCs. These receptor sequences come from a man aged 18 to 29 in good health. Some clones in this sample may be carry-over from other donors' samples. CDR3s include the opening cysteine and the closing phenylalanine or tryptophan. A D gene is named only where the DNA matches it firmly. A clone size is listed for some rows: how often the clone was seen (once, few, many), or a class if it is expanded.

>.|TRBV11-3|TRBJ1-1|.
CASSFQSGTEAFF
TGTGCCAGCAGCTTCCAGTCAGGCACTGAAGCTTTCTTT
>TRBD1|TRBV28|TRBJ1-5|.
CASIKAGTGGFNQPQHF
TGTGCCAGCATCAAAGCCGGGACAGGGGGGTTCAATCAGCCCCAGCATTTT
>.|TRBV4-1|TRBJ2-3|.
CASSQVGGGTDTQYF
TGCGCCAGCAGCCAGGTCGGGGGAGGCACAGATACGCAGTATTTT
>.|TRBV29-1|TRBJ1-2|.
CSVERAGMGYGYTF
TGCAGCGTTGAACGGGCAGGGATGGGCTATGGCTACACCTTC
>.|TRBV7-9|TRBJ2-7|.
CASTVGPTYEQYF
TGTGCCAGCACCGTGGGTCCTACCTACGAGCAGTACTTC
>.|TRBV19|TRBJ2-4|.
CASRRSGTPENIQYF
TGTGCCAGTAGAAGATCCGGGACGCCTGAAAACATTCAGTACTTC
>TRBD1|TRBV28|TRBJ2-1|.
CASSLFDRGFNNEQFF
TGTGCCAGCAGTTTATTTGACAGGGGGTTCAACAATGAGCAGTTCTTC
>TRBD2|TRBV7-9|TRBJ2-7|.
CASSSSGGPIYEQYF
TGTGCCAGCAGCTCCTCGGGAGGGCCTATATACGAGCAGTACTTC
>TRBD1|TRBV7-9|TRBJ1-1|.
CASSLVGSRGQRIEAFF
TGTGCCAGCAGCTTAGTAGGATCCAGGGGGCAGAGAATTGAAGCTTTCTTT
>.|TRBV29-1|TRBJ2-3|.
CSVEELLSTDTQYF
TGCAGCGTTGAAGAGCTGCTTAGCACAGATACGCAGTATTTT
>.|TRBV6-1|TRBJ1-4|.
CASSELSFGTSKEKLFF
TGTGCCAGCAGTGAATTGAGCTTTGGGACAAGCAAGGAAAAACTGTTTTTT
>.|TRBV5-1|TRBJ2-7|.
CASSPSLLTYEQYF
TGCGCCAGCAGCCCCTCACTCCTAACCTACGAGCAGTACTTC
>TRBD1|TRBV11-2|TRBJ1-2|.
CASSLVGVRGVNGYTF
TGTGCCAGCAGCTTAGTCGGAGTCAGGGGGGTGAATGGCTACACCTTC
>TRBD1|TRBV16|TRBJ1-1|.
CASSQSFPRGDTEAFF
TGTGCCAGCAGCCAATCATTTCCCAGGGGGGACACTGAAGCTTTCTTT
>.|TRBV28|TRBJ2-7|.
CASSRQDSYEQYF
TGTGCCAGCAGCCGACAGGACTCCTACGAGCAGTACTTC
>.|TRBV5-5|TRBJ2-5|.
CASSLAGAVETQYF
TGTGCCAGCAGCTTGGCCGGGGCAGTAGAGACCCAGTACTTC
>TRBD1|TRBV27|TRBJ1-2|.
CASRRPGGPFGYTF
TGTGCCAGCAGGAGACCAGGGGGCCCTTTTGGCTACACCTTC
>.|TRBV7-9|TRBJ2-3|.
CASSPLVGDTQYF
TGTGCCAGCAGCCCTCTCGTCGGAGATACGCAGTATTTT
>TRBD1|TRBV7-2|TRBJ2-1|.
CASSSSGTGSDEQFF
TGTGCCAGCAGCTCCTCCGGGACAGGGTCCGATGAGCAGTTCTTC
>TRBD1|TRBV7-2|TRBJ1-2|.
CASGTAPGYGYTF
TGTGCCAGCGGGACAGCCCCGGGGTATGGCTACACCTTC
>.|TRBV29-1|TRBJ2-5|.
CSVRTGQETQYF
TGCAGCGTGAGAACAGGGCAAGAGACCCAGTACTTC
>.|TRBV28|TRBJ2-7|.
CASSQAQEAHEQYF
TGTGCCAGCAGCCAGGCACAGGAGGCTCACGAGCAGTACTTC
>.|TRBV10-1|TRBJ2-3|.
CASSGARAELTDTQYF
TGCGCCAGCAGTGGGGCGCGGGCGGAACTCACAGATACGCAGTATTTT
>TRBD2|TRBV6-4|TRBJ2-1|.
CASSDSKTSGAGDEQFF
TGTGCCAGCAGTGACTCGAAGACTAGCGGGGCAGGCGATGAGCAGTTCTTC
>TRBD2|TRBV7-2|TRBJ2-7|once
CASSPASGSAYEQYF
TGTGCCAGCAGCCCCGCTAGCGGGAGTGCCTACGAGCAGTACTTC
>TRBD1|TRBV5-4|TRBJ2-3|.
CASSLGGQGKDTQYF
TGTGCCAGCAGCTTGGGTGGACAGGGCAAAGATACGCAGTATTTT
>.|TRBV18|TRBJ2-7|.
CASSPGTSPVDEQYF
TGTGCCAGCTCACCCGGTACTAGCCCGGTGGACGAGCAGTACTTC
>.|TRBV7-9|TRBJ2-7|.
CASSLVIQGRHEQYF
TGTGCCAGCAGCTTAGTCATACAGGGAAGGCACGAGCAGTACTTC
>.|TRBV27|TRBJ1-1|.
CASSLRSVMNTEAFF
TGTGCCAGCAGTTTAAGGTCGGTTATGAACACTGAAGCTTTCTTT
>TRBD1|TRBV6-1|TRBJ2-1|.
CASSGQGSSYNEQFF
TGTGCCAGCAGCGGACAGGGAAGCTCCTACAATGAGCAGTTCTTC
>.|TRBV5-1|TRBJ2-2|.
CASSLGYGANTGELFF
TGCGCCAGCAGCTTGGGGTACGGGGCTAACACCGGGGAGCTGTTTTTT
>.|TRBV28|TRBJ2-3|.
CASRTPSRSGTDTQYF
TGTGCCAGCAGGACCCCGAGTCGCTCCGGCACAGATACGCAGTATTTT
>.|TRBV9|TRBJ2-1|.
CASSADPAGNEQFF
TGTGCCAGCAGCGCCGACCCCGCCGGCAATGAGCAGTTCTTC